This TCR beta chain was sequenced for a study of blood T cell repertoires in COVID-19. Study-wide background: Whether acute or convalescent, the COVID-19 samples came from the United States, Italy and Spain.

The CDR3 is 17 residues long. Germline CDR1 reads SGHTA; CDR2 reads FQGTGA. V lost 2 bases to trimming and J lost 1 base, with 14 bases between them. Original processing notes: Amplification of reference gene primers was used by the study to estimate nucleated cell counts. Assay used: immunoSEQ multiplex PCR; TCRdb lists only in-frame clones, some missing. V and J calls and clone size follow that table, whereas D and trimming were derived from the DNA. The sample lists about 350,000 clones, about 87% occurring once. Seattle's enrolled individuals joined amid active infection and were then monitored longitudinally.

The clonotype comes from a man younger than 40 with COVID-19, enrolled during active disease. Sequenced sample: peripheral blood. This chain links TRBV7-3 with TRBJ2-2, with D perhaps matching TRBD1 (5 bases). CDR3 coding DNA: TGTGCCAGCAGCTTATCTCCAGGGCAGGGGAACACCGGGGAGCTGTTTTTT. Its translation: CASSLSPGQGNTGELFF. Full variable domain (outside the CDR3, taken from reference TRBV7-3 and TRBJ2-2): GAGVSQTPSNKVTEKGKYVELRCDPISGHTALYWYRQSLGQGPEFLIYFQGTGAADDSGLPNDRFFAVRPEGSVSTLKIQRTERGDSAVYLCASSLSPGQGNTGELFFGEGSRLTVL.